These T cell receptor beta chains were read from a single sample in a study of blood T cells in healthy people across ages. TCRdb analysed the 5' RACE reads with MiXCR anew, one entry per CDR3 protein. The sample holds 1.8 million or so distinct CDR3 sequences, about 39% seen once. The sequenced material came from blood. All receptors come from a human donor in good health. Each CDR3 is given with its conserved first and last residue. The order of the fields is CDR3 length, D gene, V gene, J gene, CDR3 protein. A D gene is named only where the DNA matches it firmly.

length: 12
D: NA
V: TRBV6-2/TRBV6-3
J: TRBJ2-7
CDR3: CASLGRSYEQYF

length: 16
D: TRBD2
V: TRBV28
J: TRBJ2-1
CDR3: CASSLLAGGPYNEQFF

length: 15
D: NA
V: TRBV28
J: TRBJ1-3
CDR3: CASSLFGADGNTIYF

length: 15
D: TRBD2
V: TRBV7-6
J: TRBJ2-1
CDR3: CASSLIAGGPREQFF

length: 15
D: NA
V: TRBV5-6
J: TRBJ1-2
CDR3: CASSSTPRTAMYYTF

length: 16
D: NA
V: TRBV6-1
J: TRBJ1-5
CDR3: CASSEGVFSSNQPQHF

length: 16
D: NA
V: TRBV24-1
J: TRBJ1-2
CDR3: CATSDFKGTTNCGYTF

length: 15
D: TRBD1
V: TRBV27
J: TRBJ2-5
CDR3: CASSPEDRLEETQYF

length: 13
D: TRBD1
V: TRBV12-3/TRBV12-4
J: TRBJ1-2
CDR3: CASRWGQGDGYTF

length: 16
D: NA
V: TRBV5-1
J: TRBJ1-2
CDR3: CASSWSVRDQNYGYTF

length: 12
D: TRBD1
V: TRBV2
J: NA
CDR3: CAGYRGPYEQYF

length: 10
D: NA
V: TRBV29-1
J: TRBJ1-1
CDR3: CSVEAIGAFF

length: 14
D: NA
V: TRBV15
J: TRBJ1-3
CDR3: CAIRLDVSGNTIYF

length: 14
D: TRBD2
V: TRBV7-9
J: TRBJ2-3
CDR3: CASSPAGGSDTQYF

length: 18
D: TRBD2
V: TRBV13
J: TRBJ2-3
CDR3: CASSLKRLAGGHTDTQYF

length: 14
D: NA
V: TRBV12-5
J: TRBJ2-1
CDR3: CASGPRTDLNEQFF

length: 15
D: NA
V: TRBV29-1
J: TRBJ2-1
CDR3: CSVEDGKGIENEQFF

length: 15
D: NA
V: TRBV29-1
J: TRBJ2-1
CDR3: CSVVPGGSSYNEQFF

length: 15
D: TRBD2
V: TRBV18
J: TRBJ2-5
CDR3: CASSPRPSGGETQYF

length: 13
D: NA
V: TRBV7-2
J: TRBJ1-2
CDR3: CASSSSVNSGYTF

length: 15
D: TRBD1
V: TRBV7-8
J: TRBJ1-1
CDR3: CTSSLERGRKPGAFF

length: 14
D: NA
V: TRBV21-1
J: TRBJ1-6
CDR3: CASSKTGGNSPLHF

length: 14
D: NA
V: TRBV20-1
J: TRBJ2-5
CDR3: CSARDRASEETQYF